This T cell receptor beta chain was retrieved from a study of beta chain features in type 1 diabetes. Sorting produced populations that all topped 95% purity. Isolated RNA was reverse transcribed in full, so expressed TCRB transcripts were sequenced. Measured with immunoSEQ multiplex PCR; TCRdb has only the in-frame clones, and not every one. The sample has some 270,000 clones, 11% seen once. General observations from the study: For patients, the naive, central memory and Treg TCRB repertoires appeared more alike than for healthy donors. Shorter TCRB CDR3s, moderately but significantly so, were found in Type 1 diabetes patients in all four CD4+ subsets.

Comment on this clone: The antigen remains undetermined.

V lost 3 bases, J lost 0 bases, and 9 bases lay in between. The germline gives CDR1 SGHTA, CDR2 FQGNSA. This CDR3 is built from 14 residues. This TCR derives from a man aged 30 to 45 with type 1 diabetes. The chain employs TRBV7-2 and TRBJ2-7; D possibly corresponds to TRBD2 (5 bases). Sequenced input: naive CD4+ T cells from blood. The CDR3 region is CASSFERSSYEQYF. As DNA, the CDR3 is TGTGCCAGCAGCTTCGAGCGGTCCTCCTACGAGCAGTACTTC. The complete variable domain, with remaining parts taken from reference TRBV7-2 and TRBJ2-7, reads GAGVSQSPSNKVTEKGKDVELRCDPISGHTALYWYRQSLGQGLEFLIYFQGNSAPDKSGLPSDRFSAERTGGSVSTLTIQRTQQEDSAVYLCASSFERSSYEQYFGPGTRLTVT.